This entry lists 26 T cell receptor beta chains sequenced from one sample in a study of tumor-infiltrating lymphocytes in primary liver carcinoma. A primer matching the constant region was used to make TCR beta cDNA from approximately 520 ng of total RNA. Library construction for TCR beta comprised three nested multiplex PCR rounds performed with slightly modified ARM-PCR. Running around 10 cycles apiece, the first two PCR rounds relied on TRBV1-TRBV30 forward primers together with a C-beta reverse primer. Using its own MiXCR run on the multiplex PCR reads, TCRdb lists one record per CDR3 protein. Of roughly 100,000 distinct CDR3 sequences listed, roughly 80% are singletons. Taking about 18-31 mg of unsorted bulk tissue, the authors co-extracted RNA and DNA. Sequences were obtained from liver tumor tissue from sampling region 3. Subset described: tumor region T3, left-lateral pole. All receptors derive from a man in his forties with primary liver carcinoma and hepatitis B virus infection.

This chain joins TRBV29-1 and TRBJ2-3, with D perhaps assigned TRBD1 or TRBD2 (6 bases each). The germline gives CDR1 SQVTM, CDR2 ANQGSEA. The CDR3 has 14 amino acids. The V and J ends lost 5 bases and 8 bases respectively, with 20 bases between them. The CDR3 DNA reads TGCAGCGTTTCCGGGACGGGGGCATCAGTTACGCAGTATTTT. This translates into CSVSGTGASVTQYF.

Concerning this clonotype itself: At one end the junction does not follow the germline gene, possibly because of a read error. This rearrangement joins TRBV12-3 or TRBV12-4 to TRBJ1-5; unclear D gene. There are 13 residues in the CDR3. The CDR3 loop is CVSSFNANQPQRF. The CDR3 DNA follows: TGTGTCAGCAGTTTTAATGCCAATCAGCCCCAGCGTTTT.

The chain is built from TRBV5-5 and TRBJ2-7; TRBD2 aligns across 10 bases. The V gene end was trimmed by 0 bases and the J gene end by 6 bases; junction bases not matched to a gene: 21. The length of the CDR3 is 20 residues. Germline loops: CDR1 SGHKS, CDR2 YYEKEE (reference sequence). Here the CDR3 reads CASSLDLRLAGGRNGCEQYF. The CDR3 nucleotides read TGTGCCAGCAGCTTGGACTTGAGACTAGCGGGTGGGAGAAATGGCTGCGAGCAGTACTTC.

Comment on this clonotype: This clone may be a read error of a much larger clone one base away. The rearrangement uses TRBV28 and TRBJ1-5; 11 bases match TRBD1. The CDR3 consists of 16 residues. Trimming cost V 1 base and J 4 bases; bases outside gene matches: 3. Germline V CDR1 and CDR2: MDHEN, SYDVKM. Written as DNA, the CDR3 is TGTGCCAGCAGTTTATTTAGGGACAGGGGGAATCAGCCCCAGCATTTT. Its protein is CASSLFRDRGNQPQHF.

This clonotype is a singleton in its sample. The rearrangement uses TRBV12-3 or TRBV12-4 and TRBJ2-5, with 7 bases lining up with TRBD2. The CDR3 is 14 amino acids. Trimming removed 9 bases from V and 6 bases from J; junction bases left unmatched: 13. The CDR3 is CASNGGRGEKTQYF. For the CDR3, the DNA is TGTGCCAGTAACGGCGGACGGGGGGAAAAGACCCAGTACTTC.

This chain links TRBV28 with TRBJ1-2; D call uncertain. Trimming removed 4 bases at V and 3 bases at J, with 9 bases between. The CDR3 is made up of 13 amino acids. In germline, CDR1 is MDHEN, CDR2 SYDVKM. In DNA, the CDR3 is TGTGCCAGCAGTTGGGTCGCAGACTATGGCTACACCTTC. Its translation is CASSWVADYGYTF.

The chain has TRBV29-1 and TRBJ2-7; TRBD2 aligns across 7 bases. V was pared by 2 bases and J by 3 bases, with 7 bases of the junction left unmatched. This CDR3 region has 14 residues. The germline CDR1 and CDR2 sequences are SQVTM and ANQGSEA. DNA for the CDR3: TGCAGCGTTGAACTGTCGTGGGGGGGCTACGAGCAGTACTTC. Amino acids: CSVELSWGGYEQYF.

Comment on this clonotype: The conserved phenylalanine or tryptophan is not found at the CDR3 terminus, so this likely reflects a read error. The chain combines TRBV6-6 with TRBJ2-3; a weak D match, TRBD1 (5 bases). The germline V gene has CDR1 MNHNY and CDR2 SVGAGI (reference sequence). V dropped 5 bases and J dropped 1 base, with 13 bases sitting between them. This CDR3 is 15 amino acids long. The CDR3 sequence: CASSPDLGGTDTQYY. DNA for the CDR3: TGTGCCAGCAGTCCCGACCTAGGGGGCACAGATACGCAGTATTAT.

Only a few counts were recorded for this clonotype. The chain links TRBV7-3 to TRBJ2-5, with D perhaps given as TRBD1 or TRBD2 (6 bases each). This CDR3 spans 14 amino acids. Germline values: CDR1 SGHTA, CDR2 FQGTGA. V shed 0 bases and J shed 5 bases, with 10 bases lying between them. Here the CDR3 DNA reads TGTGCCAGCAGCTTAACCACAGGGAGGGAGACCCAGTACTTC. Amino acid sequence: CASSLTTGRETQYF.

The rearrangement uses TRBV6-5 and TRBJ2-5, with a possible D match to TRBD1 (6 bases). The J call may be incorrect, as the DNA end agrees better with TRBJ2-1. The CDR3 is made up of 14 amino acids. Per germline, CDR1 MNHEY and CDR2 SVGAGI. This CDR3 reads CASSPVRPGETQFF. CDR3 bases: TGTGCCAGCAGTCCGGTCCGTCCAGGGGAGACCCAGTTCTTC.

A word on this clonotype: Mismatch with germline at one junction end may stem from a read error. The V gene is TRBV29-1, the J gene TRBJ2-5; 8 bases line up with TRBD2. Germline CDR1 is SQVTM and CDR2 is ANQGSEA. This CDR3 has 14 residues. The DNA for the CDR3 is TGCAGCGTAGGGATTAGCGGGACGTGGGAGACCAAGTACTTC. Its translation is CSVGISGTWETKYF.

For this clonotype: The junction departs from the called germline gene at one end, perhaps through a read error. CDR3 amino acids: CSAAGGWGMNTKAFF. Written as DNA, the CDR3 is TGCAGCGCTGCCGGGGGCTGGGGCATGAACACTAAAGCTTTCTTT. This chain links TRBV29-1 with TRBJ1-1, with D maybe TRBD1 (6 bases). The CDR3 has 15 residues. Germline assignment: CDR1 SQVTM and CDR2 ANQGSEA.

As regards this clonotype: The junction shows a germline mismatch at one end, possibly a read error. The rearrangement joins TRBV11-2 to TRBJ2-5, with D unclear. CDR1 is SGHAT and CDR2 is FQNNGV in the germline V gene. The CDR3 covers 15 residues. CDR3 in amino acids: CVNNPVGLVPETHYF. DNA of the CDR3: TGTGTCAACAACCCCGTCGGGCTAGTCCCAGAGACCCACTACTTC.

In regard to this clonotype: A much larger clone differs from this one at a single base, so this may be a read error. The V call is TRBV29-1, the J call TRBJ2-3; D unclear. CDR1 and CDR2 from the germline V gene are SQVTM and ANQGSEA. This CDR3 is built from 11 residues. The CDR3 region is CSIELTDAQYF. The CDR3 DNA is TGCAGCATTGAACTCACAGATGCGCAGTATTTT.

To note about this clonotype: The junction departs from the called germline gene at one end, perhaps through a read error. The chain has TRBV29-1 and TRBJ2-1; 14 bases line up with TRBD2. CDR3 length: 15 residues. Germline CDR1 is SQVTM and CDR2 is ANQGSEA. The CDR3 reads CSVSGTSGRDDEEFF. Here the CDR3 DNA reads TGCAGCGTGAGCGGGACTAGCGGGAGAGACGATGAGGAGTTCTTC.

This clonotype showed up just once. As the CDR3 is not closed by the conserved phenylalanine or tryptophan, this likely results from a read error. V and J are TRBV5-4 and TRBJ1-1; D is ambiguous. The germline V gene has CDR1 SGHNT and CDR2 YYREEE (reference sequence). V dropped 3 bases and J dropped 0 bases, with 18 bases sitting between them. The CDR3 contains 17 residues. The CDR3 here is CASSWGVSGCLNTEAFL. In DNA, the CDR3 is TGTGCCAGCAGCTGGGGAGTGTCGGGATGCCTGAACACTGAAGCTTTCCTT.

In this sample, this clonotype turned up a few times. Mismatch with germline at one junction end may stem from a read error. V gene TRBV29-1 combines with J gene TRBJ2-2; tentatively, D is TRBD1 (6 bases). Germline CDR1 SQVTM, CDR2 ANQGSEA. This CDR3 is built from 15 residues. The CDR3 sequence: CIVEEGVRNTGELFF. CDR3 DNA sequence: TGCATCGTTGAAGAGGGGGTCCGGAACACCGGGGAGCTGTTTTTT.

The rearrangement uses TRBV28 and TRBJ1-2, with TRBD1 matching 7 bases. V gave up 3 bases and J gave up 3 bases; unmatched junction bases: 13. The CDR3 spans 17 residues. Per the germline V gene, CDR1 is MDHEN and CDR2 is SYDVKM. The CDR3 here is CASSFAGTAILYYGYTF. CDR3 nucleotides: TGTGCCAGCAGTTTCGCTGGGACAGCGATTCTCTACTATGGCTACACCTTC.

As for this clonotype: As the CDR3 is not closed by the conserved phenylalanine or tryptophan, this likely results from a read error. No DNA is shown, since the ends of the CDR3 on it are uncertain; the CDR3 is the one TCRdb lists. The V gene is TRBV29-1, the J gene TRBJ1-4. The CDR3 adds up to 13 amino acids, both ends counted. Per germline, CDR1 SQVTM and CDR2 ANQGSEA. The CDR3 protein is CSVNGGMGEKLFY.

This clonotype was seen only once. Lacking the conserved final phenylalanine or tryptophan, this CDR3 likely reflects a read error. CDR3 in amino acids: CTSSDLGQGSTGELFY. For the CDR3, the DNA is TGTACCAGCAGTGACCTCGGACAAGGATCCACCGGGGAGCTGTTTTAT. This chain uses TRBV6-1 with TRBJ2-2; perhaps TRBD1 as D (5 bases). The V gene's germline CDR1 is MNHNS and CDR2 SASEGT. This CDR3 has 16 residues.

A word on this clonotype: One junction end disagrees with the germline gene, perhaps due to a read error. CDR3 DNA sequence: TGTGCAAGCAACTTGGTTGCTGAGCAGTTCTTC. Translation: CASNLVAEQFF. The chain couples TRBV5-8 to TRBJ2-1; D not certain. The CDR3 extends over 11 amino acids. The V gene's germline CDR1 is SGHTS and CDR2 YDEGEE.

In the case of this clonotype: It is likely a read error, because the conserved phenylalanine at the end of the CDR3 is missing. The V call is TRBV11-1, the J call TRBJ2-4; 13 nucleotides agree with TRBD2. Trimming took 7 bases from V and 5 from J; bases not matched to a gene: 11. Germline-derived CDR1 and CDR2 are SGHAT and FQDESV (reference sequence). The CDR3 extends over 17 amino acids. CDR3 in amino acids: CASNCPGTSGTENIQYS. The CDR3 DNA reads as TGTGCCAGCAACTGTCCCGGGACTAGCGGGACCGAAAACATTCAGTACTCC.

In regard to this clonotype: Compared with germline, one end of the junction differs, possibly owing to a read error. The rearrangement links TRBV5-4 to TRBJ2-7; D perhaps matches TRBD1 (6 bases). Germline V gives CDR1 SGHNT, CDR2 YYREEE (reference sequence). The CDR3 extends over 15 amino acids. CDR3: CASSLTGQDLYELYF. CDR3 coding DNA: TGTGCTAGCAGCTTGACGGGACAAGATCTCTACGAGCTGTACTTC.

On this clonotype itself: The final CDR3 position lacks the conserved phenylalanine or tryptophan, pointing to a likely read error. The chain combines TRBV11-3 with TRBJ2-1, with D maybe TRBD1 (5 bases). This CDR3 is built from 14 residues. From germline, CDR1 is SGHNT and CDR2 YENEEA. Here the CDR3 reads CASNLGVSDNEQFL. DNA for the CDR3: TGTGCCAGCAACTTAGGGGTCAGCGACAATGAGCAGTTCTTA.

Points on this clonotype: The junction and the germline gene differ at one end; a read error may be behind it. J is TRBJ2-1 and V is TRBV14, with D possibly TRBD2 on 5 matching bases. CDR1 is SGHDN and CDR2 is FVKESK in the germline V gene. This CDR3 is 16 amino acids long. For the CDR3, the DNA is TGTGCCAGCAGTGCCGTAGCGAGACGGGTAAACAATGAGCACTTCTTC. It encodes CASSAVARRVNNEHFF.

The chain has TRBV11-2 and TRBJ2-6; TRBD2 might be the D (5 bases). Trimming shortened V by 10 bases and J by 2 bases, and 15 bases separated the two germline ends. Germline V lookup: CDR1 SGHAT, CDR2 FQNNGV. The CDR3 is 15 amino acids. CDR3 nucleotide sequence: TGTGCCACCCAGCGGCTTCGCCCTGGGGCCAACGTCCTGACTTTC. Protein sequence: CATQRLRPGANVLTF.